What follows describes a single TCR beta chain. Profiling relied on immunoSEQ multiplex PCR, and the TCRdb table lists in-frame clones only, not all of them. The table shows tens of thousands of clones, with approximately 90% occurring only once. This sample was taken from a study of blood T cell repertoires in COVID-19. Germline V lookup: CDR1 SGHRS, CDR2 YFSETQ. With V trimmed by 1 base and J by 4 bases, 6 bases remained unmatched. The CDR3 covers 16 residues. The chain recombines TRBV5-1 with TRBJ2-5; TRBD2 matches at 11 bases. The receptor's source is a man aged 70-80 years with acute or convalescent COVID-19. The sequenced sample consisted of peripheral blood. CDR3 coding DNA: TGCGCCAGCAGCTTGACTACCGGACTAGCGGGAGAGACCCAGTACTTC. This encodes CASSLTTGLAGETQYF.